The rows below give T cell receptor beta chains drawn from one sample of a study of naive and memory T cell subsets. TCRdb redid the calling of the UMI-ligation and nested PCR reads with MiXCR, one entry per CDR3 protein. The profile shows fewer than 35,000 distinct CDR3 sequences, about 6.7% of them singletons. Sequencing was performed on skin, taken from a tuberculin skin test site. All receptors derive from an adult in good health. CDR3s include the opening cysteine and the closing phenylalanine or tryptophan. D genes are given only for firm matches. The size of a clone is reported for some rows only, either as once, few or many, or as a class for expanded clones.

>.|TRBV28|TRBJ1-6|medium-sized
CASLESSGNSPLHF
TGTGCCAGCCTAGAGAGTTCAGGGAATTCACCCCTCCACTTT
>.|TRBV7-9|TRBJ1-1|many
CASSLAGPNTEAFF
TGTGCCAGCAGCTTAGCTGGGCCGAACACTGAAGCTTTCTTT
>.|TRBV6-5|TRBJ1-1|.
CASSYYTLGGLQRMNTEAFF
TGTGCCAGCAGTTACTACACCCTCGGAGGTCTCCAACGCATGAACACTGAAGCTTTCTTT
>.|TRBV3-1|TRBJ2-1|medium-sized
CASSQSELEQFF
TGTGCCAGCAGCCAAAGTGAACTAGAGCAGTTCTTC
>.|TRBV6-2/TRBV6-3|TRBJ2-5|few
CASSRTRQETQYF
TGTGCCAGCAGCCGCACTAGACAAGAGACCCAGTACTTC
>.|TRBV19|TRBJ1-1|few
CASTPGAINLNTEAFF
TGTGCCAGTACCCCGGGAGCAATAAACTTGAACACTGAAGCTTTCTTT
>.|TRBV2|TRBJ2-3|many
CASRSRLGLQGTDTQYF
TGTGCCAGCAGAAGCCGCCTGGGACTGCAAGGCACAGATACGCAGTATTTT
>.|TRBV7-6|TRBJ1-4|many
CASSLVRQAVNEKLFF
TGTGCCAGCAGCTTAGTGCGACAGGCAGTAAATGAAAAACTGTTTTTT
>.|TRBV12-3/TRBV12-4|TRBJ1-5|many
CASSLPGQPQHF
TGTGCCAGCAGTTTACCCGGCCAGCCCCAGCATTTT
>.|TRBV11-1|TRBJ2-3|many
CASSLTRAVTDTQYF
TGTGCCAGCAGCTTAACTCGGGCAGTCACAGATACGCAGTATTTT
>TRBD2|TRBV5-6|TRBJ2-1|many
CATAGTNELGEQFF
TGTGCCACCGCCGGGACTAACGAACTCGGTGAGCAGTTCTTC
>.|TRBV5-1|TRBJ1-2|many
CASKQTEHGYTF
TGCGCCAGCAAGCAGACAGAGCATGGCTACACCTTC
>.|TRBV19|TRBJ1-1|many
CASTSTVNTEAFF
TGTGCCAGTACCTCGACAGTGAACACTGAAGCTTTCTTT
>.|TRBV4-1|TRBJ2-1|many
CASSQGAADHNEQFF
TGCGCCAGCAGCCAAGGAGCAGCGGACCACAATGAGCAGTTCTTC
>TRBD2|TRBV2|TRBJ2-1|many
CASSASKGRGVSNEQFF
TGTGCCAGCAGCGCAAGTAAAGGGCGGGGGGTGTCGAATGAGCAGTTCTTC
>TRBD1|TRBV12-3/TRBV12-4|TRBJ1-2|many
CASSFKAGGVHGYTF
TGTGCCAGCAGTTTTAAGGCAGGGGGCGTTCATGGCTACACCTTC
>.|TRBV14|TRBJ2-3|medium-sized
CASSQGGLADTQYF
TGTGCCAGCAGCCAAGGAGGTTTGGCAGATACGCAGTATTTT
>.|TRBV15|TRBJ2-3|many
CATARGGGTDTQYF
TGTGCCACCGCGCGGGGCGGGGGCACAGATACGCAGTATTTT
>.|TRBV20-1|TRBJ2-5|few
CSAPTRAETQYF
TGCAGTGCACCGACTAGGGCGGAGACCCAGTACTTC
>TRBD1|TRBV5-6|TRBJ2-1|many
CASSFAGQGSLEQFF
TGTGCCAGCAGCTTCGCGGGACAGGGGAGTCTTGAGCAGTTCTTC
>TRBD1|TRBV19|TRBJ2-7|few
CASSIEGQAAYEQYF
TGTGCCAGTAGTATAGAGGGACAGGCTGCCTACGAGCAGTACTTC
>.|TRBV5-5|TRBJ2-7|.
CASSQGPACQGEQYF
TGTGCCAGCAGCCAGGGACCGGCATGTCAAGGGGAGCAGTACTTC
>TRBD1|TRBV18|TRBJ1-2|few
CASSPGQGFGYGYTF
TGTGCCAGCTCACCGGGACAGGGTTTTGGATATGGCTACACCTTC
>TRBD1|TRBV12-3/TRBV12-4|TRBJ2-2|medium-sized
CATRQGSNTGELFF
TGTGCCACCAGACAGGGTTCGAACACCGGGGAGCTGTTTTTT
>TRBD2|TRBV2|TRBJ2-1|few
CARRLAGSEQFF
TGTGCCAGGAGACTAGCGGGGAGTGAGCAGTTCTTC
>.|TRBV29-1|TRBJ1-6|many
CSVVSGRDGPLHF
TGCAGCGTTGTAAGTGGCAGGGATGGACCCCTCCACTTT
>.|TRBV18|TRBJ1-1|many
CASSKSSSAGRTEAFF
TGTGCCAGCTCAAAGTCGAGTTCTGCAGGGAGAACTGAAGCTTTCTTT
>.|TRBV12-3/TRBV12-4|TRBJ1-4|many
CASSITLGEKLFF
TGTGCCAGCAGTATCACTTTAGGGGAAAAACTGTTTTTT
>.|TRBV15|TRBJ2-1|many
CATSRASGPLRPFF
TGTGCCACCAGCAGAGCGAGTGGACCTTTGAGGCCGTTCTTC
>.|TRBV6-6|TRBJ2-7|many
CASSYQGYEQYF
TGTGCCAGCAGTTACCAGGGGTACGAGCAGTACTTC